Listed here is a single TCR beta chain. This specimen comes from a study of blood T cell repertoires in COVID-19. TCRdb's table, derived via immunoSEQ multiplex PCR, lists solely in-frame clones and lacks some. The data contain around 330,000 clones, around 84% of them singletons. Trimming took off 5 bases at V and 2 bases at J, with 9 bases between the two ends. This CDR3 is 13 amino acids long. Germline V gene lookup returns CDR1 SGHTA and CDR2 FQGNSA. J is TRBJ1-2 and V is TRBV7-2; D remains ambiguous. Sequenced input: PBMCs or T cells enriched from blood (not recorded which). The TCR was taken from a woman in her 30s who had been exposed to COVID-19. The CDR3 region has the DNA TGTGCCAGCAGCCAACAGAGAAACTATGGCTACACCTTC. It is translated as CASSQQRNYGYTF.